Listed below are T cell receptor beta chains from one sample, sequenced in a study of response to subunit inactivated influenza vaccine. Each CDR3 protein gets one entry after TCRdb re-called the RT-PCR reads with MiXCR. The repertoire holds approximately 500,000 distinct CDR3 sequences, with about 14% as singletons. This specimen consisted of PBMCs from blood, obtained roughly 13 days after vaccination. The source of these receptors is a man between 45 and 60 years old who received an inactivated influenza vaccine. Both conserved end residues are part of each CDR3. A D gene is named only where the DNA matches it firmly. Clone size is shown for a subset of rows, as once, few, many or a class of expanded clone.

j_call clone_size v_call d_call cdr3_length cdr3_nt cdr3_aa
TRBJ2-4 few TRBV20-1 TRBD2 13 TGCAGTGGCTCAGGGAGGGGCAAAAACATTCAGTACTTC CSGSGRGKNIQYF
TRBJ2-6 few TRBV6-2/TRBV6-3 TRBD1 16 TGTGCCAGCAGTTTAGGACAGGTCTCTGGGGCCAACGTCCTGACTTTC CASSLGQVSGANVLTF
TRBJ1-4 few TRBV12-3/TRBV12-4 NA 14 TGTGCCAGCAGTGTGGTCTATGGTTACGAGAAACTGTTTTTT CASSVVYGYEKLFF
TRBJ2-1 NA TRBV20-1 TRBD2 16 TGCAGTGCTAGAGATGTCGAGCGGGGGCCCTACAATGAGCAGTTCTTC CSARDVERGPYNEQFF
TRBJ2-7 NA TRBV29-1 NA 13 TGCAGCGTTGGGGGACTCCACTCCTACGAGCAGTACTTC CSVGGLHSYEQYF
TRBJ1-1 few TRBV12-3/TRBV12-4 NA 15 TGTGCCAGCAGTTTTGGACAGTATGGATACACTGAAGCTTTCTTT CASSFGQYGYTEAFF
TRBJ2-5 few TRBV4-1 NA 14 TGCGCCAGCAGCCGGGCGGGGCTCCAAGAGACCCAGTACTTC CASSRAGLQETQYF
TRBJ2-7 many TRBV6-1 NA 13 TGTGCCAGCAGAATGGGGCAGCCCTACGAGCAGTACTTC CASRMGQPYEQYF
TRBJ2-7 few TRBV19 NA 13 TGTGCCAGTAGTGCTACAGGGTCCTACGAGCAGTACTTC CASSATGSYEQYF
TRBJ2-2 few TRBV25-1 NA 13 TGTGCCAGCAGTGGACGAGGCACCGGGGAGCTGTTTTTT CASSGRGTGELFF
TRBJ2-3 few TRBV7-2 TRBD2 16 TGTGCCAGCAGCTCTAAGCGGGGGGGCGCGACAGATACGCAGTATTTT CASSSKRGGATDTQYF
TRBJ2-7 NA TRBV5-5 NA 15 TGTGCCAGCAGCTTGGGGGTAGGAACGTCCTACGAGCAGTACTTC CASSLGVGTSYEQYF
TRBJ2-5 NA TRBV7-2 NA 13 TGTGCCAGCAGCGACGGGGCCGGGCGCCCCCAGTACTTC CASSDGAGRPQYF
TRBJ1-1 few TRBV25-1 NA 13 TGTGCCAGCAGTTTGGGGGGAATCACTGAAGCTTTCTTT CASSLGGITEAFF
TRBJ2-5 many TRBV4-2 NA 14 TGTGCCAGCAGCCAAGGGCAGGGGAGTGAGACCCAGTACTTC CASSQGQGSETQYF
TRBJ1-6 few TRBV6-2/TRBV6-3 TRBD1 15 TGTGCCAGCAGCTGGGACAGCTCCTATAATTCACCCCTCCACTTT CASSWDSSYNSPLHF
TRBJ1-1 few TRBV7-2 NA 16 TGTGCCAGCAGCGGAGCGACAGCCAGTATAAACACTGAAGCTTTCTTT CASSGATASINTEAFF
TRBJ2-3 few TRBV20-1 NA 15 TGCAGTGCTAGAGATGGATGGGGGGGCACAGATACGCAGTATTTT CSARDGWGGTDTQYF
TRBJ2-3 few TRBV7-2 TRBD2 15 TGTGCCAGCAGCCCTAGCGGGATTGGCACAGATACGCAGTATTTT CASSPSGIGTDTQYF
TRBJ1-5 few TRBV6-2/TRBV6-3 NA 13 TGTGCCAGCAGCATCGTCCTTAATCAGCCCCAGCATTTT CASSIVLNQPQHF
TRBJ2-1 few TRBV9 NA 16 TGTGCCAGCAGCGGCTTGACAGGACGCTCCTACAATGAGCAGTTCTTC CASSGLTGRSYNEQFF
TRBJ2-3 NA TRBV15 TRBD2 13 TGTGCCACCAGCACGGGAGGAGACGATACGCAGTATTTT CATSTGGDDTQYF
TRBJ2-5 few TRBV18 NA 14 TGTGCCAGCTCACCTATAACAGATGCGGAGACCCAGTACTTC CASSPITDAETQYF
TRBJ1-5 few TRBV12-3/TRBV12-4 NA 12 TGTGCCAGCAGTTCGTGGGGTCAGCCCCAGCATTTT CASSSWGQPQHF
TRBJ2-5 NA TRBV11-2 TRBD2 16 TGTGCCAGCAGCTTAGCCGGGACTAGCGGGGGGCATGGCCAGTACTTC CASSLAGTSGGHGQYF
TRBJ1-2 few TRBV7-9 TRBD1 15 TGTGCCAGCAGTACAGGAGGACAGGGAAACTATGGCTACACCTTC CASSTGGQGNYGYTF
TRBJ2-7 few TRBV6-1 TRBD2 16 TGTGCCAGCAGAACGACTAGCGGGGGGATCTCCTACGAGCAGTACTTC CASRTTSGGISYEQYF
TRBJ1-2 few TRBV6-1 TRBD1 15 TGTGCCAGCTTAAAGACCGTCGGACAGGAGGGAGGCTACACCTTC CASLKTVGQEGGYTF
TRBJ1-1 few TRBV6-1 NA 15 TGTGCCAGCAGAAAAGAGGGGATGGTAGGCACTGAAGCTTTCTTT CASRKEGMVGTEAFF
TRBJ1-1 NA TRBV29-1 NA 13 TGCAGCGTTGACTCAGGGTTAAACACTGAAGCTTTCTTT CSVDSGLNTEAFF
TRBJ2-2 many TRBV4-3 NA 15 TGCGCCAGCAGCCAAGAAGTGACGAACACCGGGGAGCTGTTTTTT CASSQEVTNTGELFF
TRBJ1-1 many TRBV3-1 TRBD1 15 TGTGCCAGCAGCCAAGTACCGGGACAGGGGTCCGAAGCTTTCTTT CASSQVPGQGSEAFF
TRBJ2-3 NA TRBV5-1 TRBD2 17 TGCGCCAGCAGCTTTCTAGCGGGGGGGCCGGCAGGAGATACGCAGTATTTT CASSFLAGGPAGDTQYF
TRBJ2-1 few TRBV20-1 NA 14 TGCAAAGCTCTGGGGGGAGGCCCCTACAATGAGCAGTTCTTC CKALGGGPYNEQFF
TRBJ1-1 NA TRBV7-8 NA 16 TGTGCCAGCAGCCCAATCAGGGCCTCTCTTCTCGTTGAAGCTTTCTTT CASSPIRASLLVEAFF
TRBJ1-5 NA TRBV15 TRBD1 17 TGTGCCACCAGCAGAGGTTCCAGACAGGGGGTGAGTCAGCCCCAGCATTTT CATSRGSRQGVSQPQHF
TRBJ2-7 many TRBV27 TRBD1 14 TGTGCCACCCGAGGGGGACAGGGGGCCTACGAGCAGTACTTC CATRGGQGAYEQYF
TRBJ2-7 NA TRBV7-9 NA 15 TGTGCCAGCAGCCCTCCTCCCAAACCCCCCTACGAGCAGTACTTC CASSPPPKPPYEQYF
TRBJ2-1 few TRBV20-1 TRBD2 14 TGCAGTGCTGTAGCGGGAGGGCCGAACAATGAGCAGTTCTTC CSAVAGGPNNEQFF
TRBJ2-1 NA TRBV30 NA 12 TGTGCTCGAGGGGGGGTCTACAATGAGCAGTTCTTC CARGGVYNEQFF
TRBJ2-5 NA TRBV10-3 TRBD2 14 TGTGCCAGCTCCGAGGGAGGGCTGGGTGAGACCCAGTACTTC CASSEGGLGETQYF
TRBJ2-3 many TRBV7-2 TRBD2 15 TGCGCCAGCAGCTCGGGACTAGCGGGGGCGGATACGCAGTATTTT CASSSGLAGADTQYF
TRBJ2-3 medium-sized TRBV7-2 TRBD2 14 TGTGCCAGCAGCTTAGGTGGGGGGGCAGATACGCAGTATTTT CASSLGGGADTQYF
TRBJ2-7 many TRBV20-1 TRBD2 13 TGCAGTGCTGTTTGGACTAGCGGCTACGAGCAGTACTTC CSAVWTSGYEQYF
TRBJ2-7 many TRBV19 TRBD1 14 TGTGCCAGTAGCAGTCAGGGGGCTTCCTACGAGCAGTACTTC CASSSQGASYEQYF
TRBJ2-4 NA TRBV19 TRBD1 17 TGTGCCAGTAGTAGAGGGACAGGGATATTAGCCAAAAACATTCAGTACTTC CASSRGTGILAKNIQYF
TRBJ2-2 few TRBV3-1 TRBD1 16 TGTGCCAGCAGCCCTACAGGGGGCTTGAACACCGGGGAGCTGTTTTTT CASSPTGGLNTGELFF
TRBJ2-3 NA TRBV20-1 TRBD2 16 TGCAGTGCTAGAGGACTAGCGGGAGGGGAATGGGATACGCAGTATTTT CSARGLAGGEWDTQYF
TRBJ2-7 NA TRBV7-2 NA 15 TGTGCCAGCAGCTCTAGCGCGACTCTCTCCTACGAGCAGTACTTC CASSSSATLSYEQYF
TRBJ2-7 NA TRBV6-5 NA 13 TGTGCCAGCAGTTACGGGGGGCCGAATGAGCAGTACTTC CASSYGGPNEQYF
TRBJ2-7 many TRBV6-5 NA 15 TGTGCCAGCAGGTATACTAGTAACGGTCCATACGAGCAGTACTTC CASRYTSNGPYEQYF